These T cell receptor beta chains were read from a single sample in a study of cytomegalovirus exposure and HLA in healthy donors. The method was immunoSEQ multiplex PCR; TCRdb's version includes in-frame clones alone and lacks a portion of them. The sample shows under 150,000 clones, roughly nine tenths of them seen only once. The specimen was PBMCs. These receptors all come from a man aged 18-30 years in good health and CMV-seronegative. CDR3s include the opening cysteine and the closing phenylalanine or tryptophan. D genes are given only for firm matches. The size of a clone is reported for some rows only, either as once, few or many, or as a class for expanded clones.

>.|TRBV11-3|.|TRBJ2-2
TGTGCCAGCACCACAACCACGGTGGCGGACACCGGGGAGCTGTTTTTT
CASTTTTVADTGELFF
>.|TRBV6-1|.|TRBJ2-7
TGTGCCAGCTACCTAACAGGGACATCCTACGAGCAGTACTTC
CASYLTGTSYEQYF
>.|TRBV29-1|.|TRBJ2-3
TGCAGCGCGGCGGGACAGATCACAGATACGCAGTATTTT
CSAAGQITDTQYF
>.|TRBV7-9|.|TRBJ1-2
TGTGCCAGCAGCTTACCCGACACAGACTATGGCTACACCTTC
CASSLPDTDYGYTF
>.|TRBV27|.|TRBJ1-5
TGTGCCAGCAGCCAAGGACAGCGACACAATCAGCCCCAGCATTTT
CASSQGQRHNQPQHF
>.|TRBV14|.|TRBJ1-1
TGTGCCAGCAGCCAAGTCCAGGCGTTCACTGAAGCTTTCTTT
CASSQVQAFTEAFF
>TRBD2|TRBV11-1|.|TRBJ2-3
TGTGCCAGCAGCTCACTTAGCGGGGGGGCGTCAGATACGCAGTATTTT
CASSSLSGGASDTQYF
>.|TRBV7-7|.|TRBJ2-7
TGTGCCAGCAGCTTAGGCCAGGGAAAGGCCTACGAGCAGTACTTC
CASSLGQGKAYEQYF
>.|TRBV5-8|once|TRBJ1-5
TGTGCCAGCAGCACCCAGGGACAGCCCCAGCATTTT
CASSTQGQPQHF
>.|TRBV4-3|.|TRBJ1-2
TGCGCCAGCAGCCAAGGGCTGAGGACAGTCTGGGGCTACACCTTC
CASSQGLRTVWGYTF
>.|TRBV25-1|once|TRBJ2-1
TGTGCCAGCAGTGAATATGGGACTGCAAGCAATGAGCAGTTCTTC
CASSEYGTASNEQFF
>.|TRBV29-1|few|TRBJ2-3
TGCAGCGTTGAAACTGACATCCGCACAGATACGCAGTATTTT
CSVETDIRTDTQYF
>TRBD1|TRBV6-1|.|TRBJ2-3
TGTGCCAGCAGTGAAGAGGGACAGGAGATGGGATTTTTCACAGATACGCAGTATTTT
CASSEEGQEMGFFTDTQYF
>.|TRBV29-1|.|TRBJ2-5
TGCAGCGTAGTGGACAGCGCACAAGAGACCCAGTACTTC
CSVVDSAQETQYF
>.|TRBV10-3|.|TRBJ1-2
TGTGCCATCAGTGAGAACAGGGTCTTTAATCAATATGGCTACACCTTC
CAISENRVFNQYGYTF
>.|TRBV21-1|.|TRBJ2-1
TGTGCCAGCAGCAAAGAGATGGCAGGGGAAAATGAGCAGTTCTTC
CASSKEMAGENEQFF
>.|TRBV30|once|TRBJ1-1
TGTGCCTGGAGCGCCGGAGGGCCCGGGGGCACTGAAGCTTTCTTT
CAWSAGGPGGTEAFF
>TRBD1|TRBV25-1|.|TRBJ1-4
TGTGCCAGCAGTGACCCACCGGGACAGGGTAATGAAAAACTGTTTTTT
CASSDPPGQGNEKLFF
>.|TRBV9|.|TRBJ1-1
TGTGCCAGCACTCTAGGGGGGGGCGGGAACACTGAAGCTTTCTTT
CASTLGGGGNTEAFF
>.|TRBV7-9|.|TRBJ2-5
TGTGCCAGCAGCTCCGGGGAGCGGGTGGTAATAGAGACCCAGTACTTC
CASSSGERVVIETQYF
>TRBD2|TRBV5-1|once|TRBJ2-2
TGCGCCAGCAGCTTGGGTCTAGCGGGAGTGACCGGGGAGCTGTTTTTT
CASSLGLAGVTGELFF
>.|TRBV5-1|.|TRBJ1-1
TGCGCCAGCAGCCCCGACAGGCCCGGAATGAACACTGAAGCTTTCTTT
CASSPDRPGMNTEAFF
>.|TRBV7-6|.|TRBJ2-1
TGTGCCAGCAGCTTAGAAGAGGACTGGTACAATGAGCAGTTCTTC
CASSLEEDWYNEQFF
>.|TRBV30|few|TRBJ1-1
TGTGCCTGGAGTGGAGTTCAGGGGAGGAACACTGAAGCTTTCTTT
CAWSGVQGRNTEAFF
>.|TRBV5-5|.|TRBJ1-2
TGTGCCAGCAGCTTCATAGGGGGTAATGGCTACACCTTC
CASSFIGGNGYTF
>.|TRBV5-4|.|TRBJ2-1
TGTGCCAGCAGCTTGGGACTAGTGGTAGGCTCCTACAATGAGCAGTTCTTC
CASSLGLVVGSYNEQFF
>.|TRBV18|once|TRBJ1-2
TGTGCCAGCTCACCATTGCCCCCCAGGCCCCTATCTAACTATGGCTACACCTTC
CASSPLPPRPLSNYGYTF
>.|TRBV9|.|TRBJ2-2
TGTGCCAGCAGCTTTCAGAACACCGGGGAGCTGTTTTTT
CASSFQNTGELFF
>.|TRBV30|.|TRBJ2-5
TGTGCCATCTCGTCCGCAGGGGCTAATTCGGGGCTAAAGACCCAGTACTTC
CAISSAGANSGLKTQYF
>.|TRBV12-2|.|TRBJ2-1
TGTGCAAGTCGTTGCGGACTAGCGGAGGCGCCTTACAATGAGCAGTTCTTC
CASRCGLAEAPYNEQFF
>.|TRBV7-6|once|TRBJ2-2
TGTGCCAGCAGCCAAGGACCCAGGGGTGGGACCGGGGAGCTGTTTTTT
CASSQGPRGGTGELFF
>.|TRBV6-5|.|TRBJ1-5
TGTGCCAGCAGGGGGGCTGAAGGAGGCAATCAGCCCCAGCATTTT
CASRGAEGGNQPQHF
>.|TRBV27|.|TRBJ1-2
TGTGCCAGCAGTTTACAGGGGATGAACTATGGCTACACCTTC
CASSLQGMNYGYTF
>.|TRBV5-1|.|TRBJ1-4
TGCGCCAGCAGCTTGGTAGGGGCAACTAATGAAAAACTGTTTTTT
CASSLVGATNEKLFF
>TRBD2|TRBV4-1|.|TRBJ2-2
TGCGCCAGCAGCCCAGGACTAGCCGGGGAGCTGTTTTTT
CASSPGLAGELFF
>TRBD1|TRBV27|.|TRBJ1-2
TGTGCCAGCAGTCCCGGGACAGGTCTACCGGGGGGCTACACCTTC
CASSPGTGLPGGYTF
>TRBD1|TRBV19|.|TRBJ2-5
TGTGCCAGTAGTCTTTCTTTGGGGACAGCTCAAGAGACCCAGTACTTC
CASSLSLGTAQETQYF
>.|TRBV30|.|TRBJ1-5
TGTGCCTCGCAAACAGGGCTCAATCAGCCCCAGCATTTT
CASQTGLNQPQHF
>TRBD2|TRBV30|.|TRBJ2-5
TGTGCCTGGAGTAACAGCGGGGGGGCAGAGACCCAGTACTTC
CAWSNSGGAETQYF